This T cell receptor beta chain was sequenced during a study of blood T cell repertoires in COVID-19. The ends lost 4 bases at V and 7 bases at J; junction bases unmatched: 11. In germline, CDR1 is SGHRS, CDR2 YFSETQ. The CDR3 sequence is 15 residues long. Here immunoSEQ multiplex PCR was the method, and the copy in TCRdb shows in-frame clones only, minus some. Of tens of thousands of clones in the sample, approximately 92% were seen once. The receptor comes from a woman older than 75 with active COVID-19. The sequenced material came from peripheral blood. This chain joins TRBV5-1 and TRBJ1-2; 9 nucleotides agree with TRBD1. The CDR3 nucleotides are TGCGCCAGCAGCCAAGGGGACAGGGAGGCTACTGGCTACACCTTC. It yields the protein CASSQGDREATGYTF.